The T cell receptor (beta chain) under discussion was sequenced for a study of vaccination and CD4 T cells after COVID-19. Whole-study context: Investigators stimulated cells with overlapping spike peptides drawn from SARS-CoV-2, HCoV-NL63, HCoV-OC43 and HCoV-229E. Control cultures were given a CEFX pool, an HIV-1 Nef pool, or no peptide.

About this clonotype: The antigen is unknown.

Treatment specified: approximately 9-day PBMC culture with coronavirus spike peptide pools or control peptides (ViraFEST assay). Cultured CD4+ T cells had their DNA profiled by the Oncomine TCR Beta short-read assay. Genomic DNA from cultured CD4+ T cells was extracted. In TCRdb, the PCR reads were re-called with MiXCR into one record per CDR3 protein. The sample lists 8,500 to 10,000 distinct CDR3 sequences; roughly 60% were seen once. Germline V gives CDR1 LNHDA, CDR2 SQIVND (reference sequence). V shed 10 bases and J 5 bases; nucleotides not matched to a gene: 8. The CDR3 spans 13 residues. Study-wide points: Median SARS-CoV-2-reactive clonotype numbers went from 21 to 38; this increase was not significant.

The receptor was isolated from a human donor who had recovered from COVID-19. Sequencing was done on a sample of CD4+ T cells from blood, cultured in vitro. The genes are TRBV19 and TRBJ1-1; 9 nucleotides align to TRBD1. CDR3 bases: TGTGCCAAGGTCCGGGACAGGGATACTGAAGCTTTCTTT. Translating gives CAKVRDRDTEAFF.